This T cell receptor (beta chain) is from a study of cytotoxic CD8 clonotypes in ibrutinib-treated CLL (dated by TCRdb to the early 2020s). Notes on the research overall: The cohort had ten to twelve relapsed/refractory and more than 14 treatment-naive patients; 17 to 18 were IGHV unmutated. Partial responses were observed in about 25 patients and complete responses in 2; after a median follow-up of around 68 months, remission was maintained in 15 or so patients and progression was observed in about twelve. Response samples were taken after a median of roughly 12 months on treatment, ranging from about 6 to 40 months. Samples averaged roughly 260,000 productive templates and 90,000 to 95,000 productive rearrangements. Of the roughly 81 people in the trial, about two dozen had longitudinal samples available. Cryopreserved peripheral blood mononuclear cells were obtained prior to treatment, at the time of response, and at either disease progression or sustained remission. Patients were still on ibrutinib when every remission and progressive disease sample was collected.

Study-level results and caveats: At ibrutinib response clonality went up, during sustained remission it held steady, and at progression it dropped back toward baseline. Sampling times were not matched between sustained-remission and progressing patients, and lymph node repertoires were not studied. Public clonotypes were rare and either contracted or stayed stable during treatment, and the rise in clonality at ibrutinib response reflected the expansion of private clonotypes. Baseline clonality was found to be higher than that of age-matched healthy donors and was strongly correlated with circulating CD8+ T-cell counts.

As concerns this clone: It lacks a known antigen. No qualities accompany the bases; no much larger clone lies one base away.

The cysteine opens and the phenylalanine closes a CDR3 of 12 amino acids. The only DNA kept is the CDR3, 36 bases in frame from the first base. CDR1 SEHNR and CDR2 FQNEAQ are derived from the germline V gene (reference sequence). V sheds 5 bases and J sheds 3 bases, leaving 8 bases between their ends. On a MiSeq, deep resolution sequencing aimed for a depth between 1 in 1 million and 1 in 200,000 T cells, with each clonotype covered roughly 10x on average. The immunoSEQ hsTCRB Kit was used to generate the TCR beta libraries. The paper's data handling went like this. ImmunoSEQ Data Assistant and ImmunoSEQ Analyzer were used for data analysis, and V, D and J genes were assigned according to IMGT definitions. Clonality, with values ranging from 0 to 1, was calculated as one minus the normalized Shannon entropy of productive rearrangement frequencies. Public clonotype analysis was restricted to overrepresented clonotypes comprising at least 0.05% of each patient's repertoire. Some 13 age-matched healthy donor repertoires from immuneACCESS were used as controls for clonality. Imported from immuneACCESS, the table was reduced by TCRdb to in-frame sequences with V and J called. These copies leave out some clones; in studies compared against another copy, an unresolved V gene accounts for under half, and the cause of the remainder is not known. D and trimming come from the DNA, and the V and J calls and clone size come from that table. This sample comprises approximately 25,000 clones, around 74% of them detected only once. The ten largest account for about 53% of the sample.

The intended sense of this specimen's time point label: progressive disease on ibrutinib. For TCR beta library preparation, roughly 2 micrograms of genomic DNA were extracted from the cryopreserved PBMCs. Longitudinal blood samples from CLL patients receiving ibrutinib monotherapy were subjected to high-throughput TCR beta sequencing. The patients were enrolled in a single-center, open-label phase 2 trial of ibrutinib monotherapy. The source material was PBMCs, sampled at disease progression, from a patient treated with ibrutinib. The source is a human donor with chronic lymphocytic leukemia. The V gene is TRBV7-9 and the J gene is TRBJ2-7; there is no confident call for the D gene. The encoded CDR3 is CASSDGVYEQYF. The DNA reads TGTGCCAGCAGCGACGGAGTCTACGAGCAGTACTTC. Outside the CDR3, residues come from the reference TRBV7-9 and TRBJ2-7 proteins, so the full variable domain is: DTGVSQNPRHKITKRGQNVTFRCDPISEHNRLYWYRQTLGQGPEFLTYFQNEAQLEKSRLLSDRFSAERPKGSFSTLEIQRTEQGDSAMYLCASSDGVYEQYFGPGTRLTVT.